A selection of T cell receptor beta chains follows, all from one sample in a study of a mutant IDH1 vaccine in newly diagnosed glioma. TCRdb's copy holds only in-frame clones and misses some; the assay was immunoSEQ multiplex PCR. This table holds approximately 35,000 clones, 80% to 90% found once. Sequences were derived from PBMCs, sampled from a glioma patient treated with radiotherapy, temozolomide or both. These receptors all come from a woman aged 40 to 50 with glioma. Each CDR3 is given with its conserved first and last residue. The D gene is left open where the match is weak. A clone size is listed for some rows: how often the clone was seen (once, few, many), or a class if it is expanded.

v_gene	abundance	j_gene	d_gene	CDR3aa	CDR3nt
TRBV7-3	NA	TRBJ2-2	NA	CASSLLSGTGELFF	TGTGCCAGCAGCTTACTTTCCGGGACCGGGGAGCTGTTTTTT
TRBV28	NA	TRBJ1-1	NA	CASSISVPHTEAFF	TGTGCCAGCAGTATCTCTGTCCCTCACACTGAAGCTTTCTTT
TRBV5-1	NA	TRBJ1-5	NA	CASRSGRVQPQHF	TGCGCCAGCAGGAGCGGGAGGGTCCAGCCCCAGCATTTT
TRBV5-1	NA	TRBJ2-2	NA	CASSLASGTNTGELFF	TGCGCCAGCAGCTTGGCCTCGGGTACGAACACCGGGGAGCTGTTTTTT
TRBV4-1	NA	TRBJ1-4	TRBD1	CASSPGAGTGGEKLFF	TGCGCCAGCAGCCCCGGAGCCGGGACAGGGGGTGAAAAACTGTTTTTT
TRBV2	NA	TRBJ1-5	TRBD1	CASQGGLRNQPQHF	TGTGCCAGCCAGGGGGGGTTACGCAATCAGCCCCAGCATTTT
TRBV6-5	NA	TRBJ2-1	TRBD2	CASIRTSGGGNEQFF	TGTGCCAGCATCAGGACTAGCGGGGGGGGGAATGAGCAGTTCTTC
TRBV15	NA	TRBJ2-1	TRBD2	CATSGQREGGNNEQFF	TGTGCCACCAGCGGCCAGCGGGAGGGGGGAAACAATGAGCAGTTCTTC
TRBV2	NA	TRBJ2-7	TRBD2	CASSGASGDSYEQYF	TGTGCCAGCAGTGGGGCTAGCGGGGACTCCTACGAGCAGTACTTC
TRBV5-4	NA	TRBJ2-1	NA	CASTRTGKKNEQFF	TGTGCCAGCACGCGTACAGGGAAGAAAAATGAGCAGTTCTTC
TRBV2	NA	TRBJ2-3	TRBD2	CASSPTSGNTDTQYF	TGTGCCAGCAGTCCGACTAGCGGGAACACAGATACGCAGTATTTT
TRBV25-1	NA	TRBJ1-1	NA	CASRNREETEAFF	TGTGCCAGCAGAAACAGGGAGGAAACTGAAGCTTTCTTT
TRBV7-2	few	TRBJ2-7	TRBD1	CASRPRTGVYEQYF	TGTGCCAGCAGACCTAGGACAGGGGTCTACGAGCAGTACTTC
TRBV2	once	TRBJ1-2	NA	CASSGYGFYGYTF	TGTGCCAGCAGTGGGTATGGATTCTATGGCTACACCTTC
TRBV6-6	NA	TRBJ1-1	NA	CATGRMGRDTEAFF	TGTGCCACCGGACGAATGGGTCGGGACACTGAAGCTTTCTTT
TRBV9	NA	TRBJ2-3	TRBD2	CASSVSGKLDTQYF	TGTGCCAGCAGCGTTAGCGGGAAATTAGATACGCAGTATTTT
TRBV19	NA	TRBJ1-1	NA	CASSPNTAEAFF	TGTGCCAGTAGTCCAAACACGGCTGAAGCTTTCTTT
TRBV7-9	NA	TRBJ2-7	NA	CASSLVGAAYEQYF	TGTGCCAGCAGCTTAGTGGGGGCCGCCTACGAGCAGTACTTC
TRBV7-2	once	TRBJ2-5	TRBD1	CASSSGQGSETQYF	TGTGCCAGCAGCTCGGGACAGGGTTCGGAGACCCAGTACTTC
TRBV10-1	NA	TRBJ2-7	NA	CASSESGVGEQYF	TGCGCCAGCAGTGAGTCGGGGGTCGGGGAGCAGTACTTC